Listed here are 24 T cell receptor beta chains from one sample, sequenced in a study of T cells in Graves' hyperthyroidism and ophthalmopathy. RNA transcripts gave rise to amplified TCR beta CDR3 regions. The HTBI set primed first-round TCR CDR3 RT-PCR. Using its own MiXCR run on the multiplex PCR reads, TCRdb lists one record per CDR3 protein. The sample yields a few hundred thousand distinct CDR3 sequences, roughly 46% seen once. Specimen: peripheral blood or thyroid tissue (not recorded which). These TCRs come from a woman aged 18-29 years with Graves' hyperthyroidism.

V usage is TRBV20-1 and J usage is TRBJ1-3, with 8 bases that match TRBD1. Germline-derived CDR1 and CDR2 are DFQATT and SNEGSKA (reference sequence). The CDR3 is made up of 14 amino acids. V gave up 3 bases and J gave up 2 bases; unmatched junction bases: 3. The CDR3 protein is CSARTGDTGNTIYF. CDR3 DNA: TGCAGTGCTAGGACAGGGGACACTGGAAACACCATATATTTT.

This clonotype was seen at least ten times. V usage is TRBV7-9 and J usage is TRBJ2-2, with 14 bases aligning to TRBD2. The germline V gene encodes CDR1 SEHNR and CDR2 FQNEAQ (reference sequence). This CDR3 spans 17 amino acids. The V and J ends lost 5 bases and 3 bases, in that order; junction bases with no gene match: 5. The CDR3 protein is CASSAGLAGGYTGELFF. CDR3 DNA sequence: TGTGCCAGCAGCGCCGGACTAGCGGGAGGATACACCGGGGAGCTGTTTTTT.

The sample holds many counts of this clonotype. The chain recombines TRBV24-1 with TRBJ2-2, with D uncertain. V was shortened by 0 bases and J by 1 base, with 5 bases between the two germline ends. The CDR3 contains 15 residues. CDR1 and CDR2 (germline): KGHDR, SFDVKD. This CDR3 reads CATSDLAQNTGELFF. In DNA form, the CDR3 reads TGTGCCACCAGTGATTTGGCCCAGAACACCGGGGAGCTGTTTTTT.

Turning to this clonotype: This may arise from a read error, as a much more abundant clone is one base away. This chain links TRBV7-6 with TRBJ2-7, with 16 bases that match TRBD2. Germline loops: CDR1 SGHVS, CDR2 FNYEAQ. This CDR3 spans 16 amino acids. CDR3 region: CASGLGLAGGAYEQYF. The CDR3 nucleotides are TGTGCCAGCGGCTTGGGACTAGCGGGAGGGGCCTACGAGCAGTACTTC.

The chain joins TRBV11-2 to TRBJ1-2; D not resolved. V shed 7 bases and J shed 8 bases, with 20 bases lying between them. The germline gives CDR1 SGHAT, CDR2 FQNNGV. CDR3 length equals 14 residues. The CDR3 region is CASTPVGSSGGYTF. The CDR3 bases are TGTGCCAGCACACCGGTCGGGAGTTCGGGCGGCTACACCTTC.

This clonotype appeared many times. The rearrangement joins TRBV20-1 to TRBJ2-7, with TRBD2 matching over 8 bases. CDR3 length: 16 amino acids. Germline lookup yields CDR1 DFQATT and CDR2 SNEGSKA (reference sequence). The V and J ends lost 0 bases and 0 bases, in that order; junction bases with no gene match: 7. The CDR3 loop is CSARDSGAGDSYEQYF. The CDR3 coding sequence is TGCAGTGCTAGAGATTCAGGAGCGGGAGACTCCTACGAGCAGTACTTC.

The chain uses TRBV11-2 and TRBJ2-6; D is ambiguous. V lost 1 base and J 0 bases, leaving 10 bases between the germline ends. This CDR3 spans 17 amino acids. Looked up from germline, CDR1 is SGHAT and CDR2 is FQNNGV. In DNA, the CDR3 is TGTGCCAGCAGCTTAGGGGCTCAAGGCTCTGGGGCCAACGTCCTGACTTTC. Amino acids: CASSLGAQGSGANVLTF.

This clonotype was found many times. The J gene is TRBJ2-7, the V gene TRBV7-8; 14 nucleotides align to TRBD2. CDR1 SGHVS and CDR2 FQNEAQ come from the germline V gene. V shed 3 bases, J shed 4 bases, and the junction held 2 bases outside the gene matches. The CDR3 extends over 15 amino acids. Here the CDR3 DNA reads TGTGCCAGCAGCTTCTGGACTAGCGGGAGGTACGAGCAGTACTTC. It encodes CASSFWTSGRYEQYF.

The genes are TRBV24-1 and TRBJ2-5, with TRBD2 matching 11 bases. The CDR3 has 16 residues. The V segment lost 4 bases and the J segment 3 bases; nucleotides outside the gene matches: 6. The germline V gene has CDR1 KGHDR and CDR2 SFDVKD. CDR3: CATSDRGTSGEETQYF. CDR3 nucleotide sequence: TGTGCCACCAGTGACCGCGGGACTAGCGGTGAAGAGACCCAGTACTTC.

In its sample, this clonotype was seen many times. This rearrangement joins TRBV15 to TRBJ2-7, with a tentative D call TRBD1 (5 bases). The CDR3 is 15 residues long. Germline CDR1 LNHNV, CDR2 YYDKDF (reference sequence). Trimming cost V 1 base and J 1 base, with 11 bases left between them. The CDR3 loop reads CATSRGGGTSYEQYF. CDR3 nucleotide sequence: TGTGCCACCAGCAGAGGGGGCGGAACTTCCTACGAGCAGTACTTC.

This clonotype showed up just a few times. The chain is built from TRBV29-1 and TRBJ2-1; TRBD2 might be the D (5 bases). CDR3 length: 13 residues. Trimming left V 5 bases short and J 8 bases short, with 16 bases between. Germline CDR1 is SQVTM and CDR2 is ANQGSEA. Here the CDR3 DNA reads TGCAGCGTTACTAGGGAGCAAAGGGATGAGCAGTTCTTC. It translates to CSVTREQRDEQFF.

The table lists this clonotype with many counts. The rearrangement uses TRBV20-1 and TRBJ1-4; D remains ambiguous. Germline CDR1 is DFQATT and CDR2 is SNEGSKA (reference sequence). V lost 0 bases and J lost 8, with 7 bases in between. The CDR3 spans 12 residues. CDR3 residues: CSAREGEEKLFF. CDR3 DNA sequence: TGCAGTGCTAGAGAGGGAGAGGAAAAACTGTTTTTT.

This rearrangement joins TRBV24-1 to TRBJ2-5; tentative D call: TRBD2 (5 bases). The CDR3 sequence is 14 residues long. V was cut by 3 bases and J by 7 bases, with 14 bases left in between. CDR1 is KGHDR, CDR2 SFDVKD, per germline. The CDR3 DNA reads TGTGCCACCAGTGATCGGTGGACTGAAGGGACCCAGTACTTC. Amino acid sequence: CATSDRWTEGTQYF.

This clonotype has a count of ten or more. The V call is TRBV28, the J call TRBJ2-7; 8 bases map to TRBD1. Germline values: CDR1 MDHEN, CDR2 SYDVKM. This CDR3 comprises 15 residues. With 4 bases clipped from V and 5 bases from J, the junction kept 10 bases outside the gene matches. The CDR3 spells CASSYPGQGAHEQYF. DNA of the CDR3: TGTGCCAGCAGTTACCCAGGACAGGGCGCGCACGAGCAGTACTTC.

This clonotype was recorded at least ten times. This chain uses TRBV12-3 or TRBV12-4 with TRBJ1-1; the D gene is possibly TRBD1 (5 bases). The germline V and J ends were trimmed by 3 bases and 11 bases, with 10 bases remaining between them. The CDR3 totals 11 residues. CDR3 DNA: TGTGCCAGCAGTTTCCGCAGGGCCGCTTTCTTT. It is translated as CASSFRRAAFF.

V is TRBV29-1 and J is TRBJ2-5, with 12 bases lining up with TRBD2. Germline loops: CDR1 SQVTM, CDR2 ANQGSEA. This CDR3 contains 15 residues. The J segment lost 5 bases and the V segment lost 6 bases, leaving 10 bases of the junction unmatched. In nucleotides, the CDR3 is TGCAGCGTGAGTGGGCTAGCGGGAGGGCGCGAGACCCAGTACTTC. It codes for CSVSGLAGGRETQYF.

In its sample, this clonotype was seen many times. This rearrangement joins TRBV7-3 to TRBJ2-2; D is possibly TRBD2 (6 bases). Looked up from germline, CDR1 is SGHTA and CDR2 is FQGTGA. V gave up 4 bases and J gave up 7 bases, with 16 bases separating them. The CDR3 runs to 15 residues. CDR3 region: CASSSSTSRLGELFF. The CDR3 DNA reads as TGTGCCAGCAGCTCCTCGACTAGTCGGCTCGGGGAGCTGTTTTTT. The full variable domain, in which reference TRBV7-3 and TRBJ2-2 provide the parts outside the CDR3, is GAGVSQTPSNKVTEKGKYVELRCDPISGHTALYWYRQSLGQGPEFLIYFQGTGAADDSGLPNDRFFAVRPEGSVSTLKIQRTERGDSAVYLCASSSSTSRLGELFFGEGSRLTVL.

The CDR3 DNA reads TGCAGCGTTGAATTACGGGACAGGAGTTACGATCCCGGGACAGGGTTGAACACTGAAGCTTTCTTT. Translated, it gives CSVELRDRSYDPGTGLNTEAFF. This chain joins TRBV29-1 and TRBJ1-1; 9 nucleotides align to TRBD1. Germline V gene data show CDR1 as SQVTM and CDR2 as ANQGSEA. The CDR3 consists of 22 residues. V gave up 2 bases and J gave up 0 bases; unmatched junction bases: 25.

At least ten counts were recorded for this clonotype. CDR3 sequence reads: CASGLPGNYGYTF. The CDR3 bases are TGTGCTAGTGGTTTGCCAGGAAACTATGGCTACACCTTC. The chain has TRBV12-5 and TRBJ1-2; no definite D call. The V gene's germline CDR1 is LGHNT and CDR2 FRNRAP. The CDR3 has 13 amino acids. V lost 2 bases and J 2 bases, leaving 6 bases between the germline ends. Full variable domain (outside the CDR3, taken from reference TRBV12-5 and TRBJ1-2): DARVTQTPRHKVTEMGQEVTMRCQPILGHNTVFWYRQTMMQGLELLAYFRNRAPLDDSGMPKDRFSAEMPDATLATLKIQPSEPRDSAVYFCASGLPGNYGYTFGSGTRLTVV.

The gene calls are TRBV6-1 and TRBJ1-1; 9 nucleotides match TRBD1. The V gene end was trimmed by 8 bases and the J gene end by 4 bases; junction bases not matched to a gene: 5. CDR1 is MNHNS and CDR2 is SASEGT in the germline V gene. The CDR3 runs 13 residues. CDR3 DNA sequence: TGTGCCAGCGGTGTGGACAGGGGCACTGAAGCTTTCTTT. Amino acids: CASGVDRGTEAFF.

This clonotype was observed a handful of times. This chain connects TRBV14 to TRBJ2-5; 7 bases fit TRBD2. V lost 0 bases and J lost 3; bases outside the gene matches: 7. The CDR3 has 16 residues. From germline, CDR1 is SGHDN and CDR2 FVKESK. The CDR3 DNA reads TGTGCCAGCAGCCAAGATCTGGGAGGGCCTAAAGAGACCCAGTACTTC. Translating it yields CASSQDLGGPKETQYF.

This clonotype was counted ten times or more. The CDR3 reads CASTPRWVVDNSYEQYF. DNA for the CDR3: TGTGCCAGTACCCCGAGGTGGGTTGTAGACAACTCCTACGAGCAGTACTTC. This chain links TRBV19 with TRBJ2-7, with no clear D. The CDR3 has 17 amino acids. Germline values: CDR1 LNHDA, CDR2 SQIVND (reference sequence). Trimming cost V 7 bases and J 0 bases, with 22 bases left between them. Together with reference TRBV19 and TRBJ2-7, the CDR3 gives the full variable domain: DGGITQSPKYLFRKEGQNVTLSCEQNLNHDAMYWYRQDPGQGLRLIYYSQIVNDFQKGDIAEGYSVSREKKESFPLTVTSAQKNPTAFYLCASTPRWVVDNSYEQYFGPGTRLTVT.

There are many counts of this clonotype. This chain joins TRBV6-6 and TRBJ2-5; TRBD2 matches at 14 bases. Germline loops: CDR1 MNHNY, CDR2 SVGAGI (reference sequence). This CDR3 comprises 17 residues. Germline trimming cut 2 bases from V and 4 bases from J; bases unmatched to any gene: 6. This chain's CDR3 is CASSYPGLAGAGETQYF. The CDR3 coding sequence is TGTGCCAGCAGTTACCCGGGACTAGCGGGAGCGGGAGAGACCCAGTACTTC.

The V and J genes are TRBV7-9 and TRBJ2-5, with 7 bases identical to TRBD1. In germline, CDR1 is SEHNR, CDR2 FQNEAQ (reference sequence). This CDR3 region has 16 residues. The V gene end was trimmed by 1 base and the J gene end by 0 bases; junction bases not matched to a gene: 5. CDR3 amino acids: CASSLGLTGDQETQYF. In DNA form, the CDR3 reads TGTGCCAGCAGCTTAGGCCTCACAGGGGACCAAGAGACCCAGTACTTC. Looking up the rest from reference TRBV7-9 and TRBJ2-5 gives the full variable domain: DTGVSQNPRHKITKRGQNVTFRCDPISEHNRLYWYRQTLGQGPEFLTYFQNEAQLEKSRLLSDRFSAERPKGSFSTLEIQRTEQGDSAMYLCASSLGLTGDQETQYFGPGTRLLVL.